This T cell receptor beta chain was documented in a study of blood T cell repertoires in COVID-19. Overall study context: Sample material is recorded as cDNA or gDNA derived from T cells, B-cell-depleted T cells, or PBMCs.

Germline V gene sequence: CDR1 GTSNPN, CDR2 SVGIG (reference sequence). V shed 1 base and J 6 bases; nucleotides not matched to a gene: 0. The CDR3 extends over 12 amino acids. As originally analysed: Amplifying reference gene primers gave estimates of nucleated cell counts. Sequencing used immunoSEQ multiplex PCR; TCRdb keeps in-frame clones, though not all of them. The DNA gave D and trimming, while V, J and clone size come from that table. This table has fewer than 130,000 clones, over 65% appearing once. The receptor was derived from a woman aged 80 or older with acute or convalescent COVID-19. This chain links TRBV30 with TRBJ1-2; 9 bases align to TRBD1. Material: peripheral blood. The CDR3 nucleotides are TGTGCCTGGAGTGGACAGGGGGATGGCTACACCTTC. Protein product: CAWSGQGDGYTF.